The source of this TCR beta chain is a study of lymphopenia after photon versus proton radiotherapy. General study points: After the lymphocyte nadir, photon-treated repertoires showed oligoclonal expansion, especially of CD8+ Temra cells. Photon-treated patients lost naive T cells and TCR diversity; proton-treated stayed stable. Survival link was tested only in deceased patients; proton benefit remains a possibility.

CDR3 length: 14 amino acids. Germline V CDR1 and CDR2: LGHNA, YNFKEQ. Trimming removed 3 bases from V and 7 bases from J, with 15 bases in between. Concerning this clone: Its antigen is not known.

Sequencing used immunoSEQ multiplex PCR; TCRdb keeps in-frame clones, though not all of them. The data contain roughly 76,000 clones, just under 95% of them singletons. Source: peripheral blood, taken from a patient treated with photon-based radiotherapy. The chain joins TRBV4-2 to TRBJ1-2; the D gene is possibly TRBD1 (5 bases). The clonotype comes from a woman in her thirties or forties with cholangiocarcinoma. DNA of the CDR3: TGTGCCAGCAGCCAGGCCGGGGGGAAAGGTGGCTACACCTTC. It encodes CASSQAGGKGGYTF.